A single sample gave rise to the 27 T cell receptor beta chains below, sequenced in a study of T cells in Graves' hyperthyroidism and ophthalmopathy. TCR beta CDR3 regions were amplified from RNA transcripts. TCR CDR3 regions were first amplified by RT-PCR with HTBI primers. MiXCR, run by TCRdb on the multiplex PCR reads, gives a single entry per CDR3 protein. The sample carries 650,000 to 850,000 distinct CDR3 sequences, roughly a sixth recorded once. Material for sequencing was blood. The receptors here all came from a woman between 50 and 59 years old with Graves' hyperthyroidism that later progressed to Graves' ophthalmopathy.

Details on this clonotype: A read error may account for a junction end that differs from germline. The V and J genes are TRBV7-2 and TRBJ2-7, with D possibly matching TRBD1 (5 bases). CDR3 length: 13 amino acids. CDR1 is SGHTA and CDR2 is FQGNSA in the germline V gene. The CDR3 loop reads CASSPKTVYAQYF. The CDR3 region has the DNA TGTGCCAGCAGCCCGAAGACAGTTTACGCGCAGTACTTC.

The chain combines TRBV20-1 with TRBJ2-3; no clear D gene. V was pared by 3 bases and J by 1 base, with 8 bases between. The CDR3 covers 13 residues. Germline V gene sequence: CDR1 DFQATT, CDR2 SNEGSKA (reference sequence). The CDR3 sequence: CSARGFRTDTQYF. The CDR3 DNA follows: TGCAGTGCTAGGGGCTTCCGCACAGATACGCAGTATTTT.

This clonotype was picked up a small number of times. The chain is built from TRBV20-1 and TRBJ2-3; D not resolved. V was cut by 5 bases and J by 5 bases, with 2 bases left in between. The CDR3 is 9 amino acids. The germline gives CDR1 DFQATT, CDR2 SNEGSKA (reference sequence). The CDR3 region has the DNA TGCAGTGCTCTAGATACGCAGTATTTT. Protein: CSALDTQYF.

This clonotype was counted ten times or more. The chain has TRBV20-1 and TRBJ1-1; D is perhaps TRBD1 (5 bases). This CDR3 has 15 amino acids. Between the trimmed V and J ends, which lost 2 bases and 1 base, there was a span of 14 bases. Germline CDR1 reads DFQATT; CDR2 reads SNEGSKA (reference sequence). As DNA, the CDR3 is TGCAGTGCTAGATTTCCGGGGGGGTCGAACACTGAAGCTTTCTTT. Its translation is CSARFPGGSNTEAFF.

V usage is TRBV7-2 and J usage is TRBJ2-3; D is possibly TRBD2 (5 bases). There are 15 residues in the CDR3. The germline V gene has CDR1 SGHTA and CDR2 FQGNSA. V lost 5 bases and J 1 base, leaving 13 bases between the germline ends. The CDR3 sequence: CASSPGVARTDTQYF. CDR3 DNA sequence: TGTGCCAGCAGCCCCGGGGTAGCGCGCACAGATACGCAGTATTTT.

The sample holds many counts of this clonotype. The V gene is TRBV5-1, the J gene TRBJ1-1; TRBD1 matches 7 bases. The germline gives CDR1 SGHRS, CDR2 YFSETQ. CDR3 length equals 13 residues. V shed 4 bases, J shed 3 bases, and the junction held 3 bases outside the gene matches. DNA of the CDR3: TGCGCCAGCAGCCACACAGGGGACACTGAAGCTTTCTTT. It yields the protein CASSHTGDTEAFF.

This clonotype was counted at least ten times. This chain joins TRBV5-1 and TRBJ2-1; 11 bases fit TRBD1. Germline CDR1 reads SGHRS; CDR2 reads YFSETQ. J lost 4 bases, V lost 6 bases, and 6 bases had no gene match. The CDR3 covers 15 residues. CDR3 in amino acids: CASTRTGGVYNEQFF. The CDR3 DNA follows: TGCGCCAGCACCCGGACAGGGGGCGTTTACAATGAGCAGTTCTTC.

The V gene is TRBV30, the J gene TRBJ1-4; no clear D. CDR3 length: 15 amino acids. Germline lookup yields CDR1 GTSNPN and CDR2 SVGIG (reference sequence). The V end lost 0 bases, the J end lost 0 bases, and 8 bases lay between the germline ends. The CDR3: CAWSVRQTTNEKLFF. The DNA of the CDR3 is TGTGCCTGGAGTGTACGACAAACAACTAATGAAAAACTGTTTTTT.

The genes are TRBV5-1 and TRBJ2-3; D is possibly TRBD1 (5 bases). Germline V gene data show CDR1 as SGHRS and CDR2 as YFSETQ. The CDR3 is 16 residues long. V was trimmed by 0 bases and J by 0 bases, leaving 11 bases between them. This CDR3 reads CASSLVDSPSTDTQYF. CDR3 nucleotide sequence: TGCGCCAGCAGCTTGGTTGACAGTCCTAGCACAGATACGCAGTATTTT.

V is TRBV20-1 and J is TRBJ2-1, with a tentative D call TRBD2 (5 bases). Trimming took 3 bases from V and 0 from J, leaving 12 bases between them. The CDR3 runs 15 residues. From germline, CDR1 is DFQATT and CDR2 SNEGSKA (reference sequence). The CDR3 bases are TGCAGTGCTAGGGGCTTGGGGAGCTCCTACAATGAGCAGTTCTTC. Its translation is CSARGLGSSYNEQFF.

The V call is TRBV2, the J call TRBJ1-2, with unresolved D. Germline assignment: CDR1 SNHLY and CDR2 FYNNEI. The CDR3 has 15 residues. With 8 bases removed from V and 1 base from J, the gap between germline ends came to 17 bases. This chain's CDR3 is CASRSNGLGNYGYTF. DNA for the CDR3: TGTGCCAGCCGCTCGAATGGGCTCGGTAACTATGGCTACACCTTC.

This clonotype has ten or more counts. J is TRBJ1-5 and V is TRBV30; 7 bases are a match to TRBD1. The length of the CDR3 is 14 residues. Trimming at V came to 2 bases and at J to 1 base, leaving 2 bases not matched to a gene. Germline CDR1 GTSNPN, CDR2 SVGIG (reference sequence). CDR3 region: CAWSRGQSNQPQHF. The DNA for the CDR3 is TGTGCCTGGAGTAGGGGACAGAGCAATCAGCCCCAGCATTTT.

The chain recombines TRBV5-1 with TRBJ2-5; D possibly matches TRBD1 or TRBD2 (5 bases each). The CDR3 runs to 15 residues. V was shortened by 2 bases and J by 1 base, with 12 bases between the two germline ends. Germline V gene sequence: CDR1 SGHRS, CDR2 YFSETQ. The CDR3 sequence is CASSFNGAIQETQYF. CDR3 nucleotide sequence: TGCGCCAGCAGCTTTAACGGGGCGATCCAAGAGACCCAGTACTTC.

With respect to this clonotype: This clone may be a read error of a much larger clone one base away. The chain combines TRBV5-6 with TRBJ2-1; 12 bases fit TRBD2. The CDR3 is 17 amino acids. Per the germline V gene, CDR1 is SGHDT and CDR2 is YYEEEE. The CDR3 nucleotides are TGTGCCAGGAGCTTTTTCCTAGCGGGGGGGTCCTACAATGAGCAGTTCTTC. Protein product: CARSFFLAGGSYNEQFF.

A remark on this clonotype: Since a much larger clone is just one base distant, this may be a read error. J is TRBJ2-3 and V is TRBV27; D may correspond to TRBD1 or TRBD2 (5 bases each). The length of the CDR3 is 15 residues. Germline V CDR1 and CDR2: MNHEY, SMNVEV (reference sequence). V lost 7 bases and J lost 2, with 16 bases in between. Here the CDR3 DNA reads TGTGCCAGCAAGGAACTGGGACGGTACACAGATACGCAGTATTTT. It is translated as CASKELGRYTDTQYF.

The chain links TRBV9 to TRBJ2-5; 7 bases map to TRBD1. The CDR3 consists of 14 residues. V lost 5 bases and J lost 5; bases outside the gene matches: 9. From germline, CDR1 is SGDLS and CDR2 YYNGEE. CDR3 in amino acids: CASSPRGLGETQYF. The DNA of the CDR3 is TGTGCCAGCAGTCCTAGGGGGCTTGGGGAGACCCAGTACTTC.

The chain has TRBV29-1 and TRBJ1-5; D gene unclear. Trimming took 4 bases from V and 2 from J, leaving 12 bases between them. This CDR3 comprises 14 residues. Germline V gene lookup returns CDR1 SQVTM and CDR2 ANQGSEA. This CDR3 reads CSVVSGEGNQPQHF. The CDR3, as DNA: TGCAGCGTTGTATCCGGGGAGGGCAATCAGCCCCAGCATTTT.

V is TRBV2 and J is TRBJ2-6; D is perhaps TRBD1 (6 bases). V was pared by 5 bases and J by 0 bases, with 11 bases between. This CDR3 is built from 16 residues. Germline CDR1 and CDR2: SNHLY and FYNNEI. The CDR3 region is CASSTGFPSGANVLTF. CDR3 bases: TGTGCCAGCAGTACAGGGTTCCCCTCTGGGGCCAACGTCCTGACTTTC.

V is TRBV5-1 and J is TRBJ1-2; TRBD1 might be the D (5 bases). Germline lookup yields CDR1 SGHRS and CDR2 YFSETQ. The CDR3 length is 16 residues. V was pared by 4 bases and J by 4 bases, with 20 bases between. CDR3: CASSPQTAQPGYGYTF. The CDR3 DNA sequence: TGCGCCAGCAGCCCACAGACAGCTCAGCCCGGCTATGGCTACACCTTC.

This clonotype was seen more than once but under ten times. The CDR3 here is CASSSRGGLYEQYF. As DNA, the CDR3 is TGTGCCAGCAGTTCCCGCGGGGGCCTCTACGAGCAGTACTTC. The chain recombines TRBV27 with TRBJ2-7; tentatively, D is TRBD2 (7 bases). The germline V and J ends were trimmed by 4 bases and 3 bases, with 13 bases remaining between them. The CDR3 consists of 14 residues. Germline CDR1 and CDR2: MNHEY and SMNVEV (reference sequence).

The J gene is TRBJ1-5, the V gene TRBV5-5, with D perhaps matching TRBD1 (5 bases). The CDR3 contains 15 residues. CDR1 SGHKS and CDR2 YYEKEE come from the germline V gene (reference sequence). V lost 0 bases, J lost 5 bases, and 12 bases lay in between. The CDR3 nucleotides read TGTGCCAGCAGCTTGGTGGGGACTCCGGATCAGCCCCAGCATTTT. Residues: CASSLVGTPDQPQHF.

This clonotype was detected ten times or more. This chain connects TRBV6-1 to TRBJ1-5, with unresolved D. CDR3 length equals 12 residues. Deletions cut 6 bases from V and 4 bases from J, with 7 bases between. Germline loops: CDR1 MNHNS, CDR2 SASEGT. CDR3 bases: TGTGCCAGCAGGAGACCTAATCAGCCCCAGCATTTT. Its protein product is CASRRPNQPQHF.

This chain connects TRBV20-1 to TRBJ1-5; no clear D gene. This CDR3 contains 13 residues. Looked up from germline, CDR1 is DFQATT and CDR2 is SNEGSKA (reference sequence). V was clipped by 0 bases and J by 4 bases, with 7 bases between them. The CDR3 loop is CSARDRINQPQHF. DNA of the CDR3: TGCAGTGCTAGAGACAGAATTAATCAGCCCCAGCATTTT.

The chain couples TRBV4-1 to TRBJ2-5; maybe TRBD1 (6 bases). CDR3 size: 17 residues. Trimming stripped 2 bases from V and 4 bases from J, with 20 bases between. Germline loops: CDR1 MGHRA, CDR2 YSYEKL. The CDR3 nucleotides are TGCGCCAGCAGCCAATTTATTCGGCTACAGGGCATAGAGACCCAGTACTTC. This codes for CASSQFIRLQGIETQYF.

This clonotype was detected many times. The chain has TRBV5-1 and TRBJ2-7; D possibly uses TRBD1 or TRBD2 (5 bases each). CDR1 is SGHRS and CDR2 is YFSETQ in the germline V gene. V lost 0 bases to trimming and J lost 1 base, with 8 bases between them. The CDR3 totals 14 residues. The DNA of the CDR3 is TGCGCCAGCAGCTTGGAATGGGGGTCCTACGAGCAGTACTTC. Amino acids: CASSLEWGSYEQYF.

This clonotype appeared a few times. The chain uses TRBV4-1 and TRBJ2-1; D is possibly TRBD2 (6 bases). Germline CDR1 reads MGHRA; CDR2 reads YSYEKL. V dropped 3 bases and J dropped 8 bases, with 8 bases sitting between them. The CDR3 has 12 residues. CDR3 residues: CASSQGTDEQFF. The CDR3 DNA follows: TGCGCCAGCAGCCAGGGGACTGATGAGCAGTTCTTC.

The CDR3 bases are TGTGCCTGGAATCCCGGGACAGCTGGAAACACCATATATTTT. This translates into CAWNPGTAGNTIYF. The V gene is TRBV30, the J gene TRBJ1-3, with 7 bases fitting TRBD1. The CDR3 contains 14 residues. With V trimmed by 4 bases and J by 2 bases, 5 bases remained unmatched. Germline V gives CDR1 GTSNPN, CDR2 SVGIG (reference sequence).